This TCR beta chain was identified during a study of early T cells in non-severe SARS-CoV-2 infection. Study summary: Bulk RNA from unsorted whole blood was sequenced; chains were unpaired.

Study observations and caveats: There was a bias toward anti-spike CD8 responses in VDJdb matching, which missed private and CD4 specificities.

Unique molecular identifiers were affixed to single, distinct cDNA molecules. TCRdb processed the 5' RACE reads anew with MiXCR; each CDR3 protein has one entry. The sample shows roughly 90,000 distinct CDR3 sequences, over 12% of them seen only once. CDR1 and CDR2 (germline): SGHVS, FQNEAQ. Trimming took 5 bases from V and 4 from J, leaving 9 bases between them. CDR3 length: 12 amino acids. In this sample, this clonotype turned up a few times. What it binds is unknown. This TCR was recovered from an adult who was a healthcare worker with PCR-confirmed SARS-CoV-2 infection or an uninfected control (not recorded which). The chain uses TRBV7-8 and TRBJ2-7, with D possibly being TRBD1 (6 bases). Specimen: whole blood. CDR3 sequence: CASSRGGYEQYF. Written as DNA, the CDR3 is TGTGCCAGCAGCCGAGGGGGTTACGAGCAGTACTTC. Drawing the rest from reference TRBV7-8 and TRBJ2-7, the complete variable domain is GAGVSQSPRYKVAKRGQDVALRCDPISGHVSLFWYQQALGQGPEFLTYFQNEAQLDKSGLPSDRFFAERPEGSVSTLKIQRTQQEDSAVYLCASSRGGYEQYFGPGTRLTVT.